The T cell receptor (beta chain) under discussion was sequenced for a study of T cells in Graves' hyperthyroidism and ophthalmopathy. Germline-derived CDR1 and CDR2 are MNHEY and SMNVEV (reference sequence). The CDR3 spans 15 residues. Trimming cost V 0 bases and J 9 bases, with 17 bases left between them. TCR beta CDR3 regions were amplified from RNA transcripts. When the TCR CDR3 underwent first-round RT-PCR, the HTBI primer set was used. TCRdb used MiXCR to reprocess the multiplex PCR reads, holding one entry per CDR3 protein. The table shows hundreds of thousands of distinct CDR3 sequences, with more than 11% occurring only once. Findings and caveats of the study: The authors' 13 V-J model separated ophthalmopathy from stable hyperthyroidism. Most thyroid clonotypes expanded above 0.001 appeared in blood too.

Ten or more counts support this clonotype. The target antigen is unknown. Clinical symptoms, serum thyroxine, TRAb, thyroid ultrasound and orbital computed tomography established diagnosis. The PBMCs were taken from approximately 11 ml of fresh peripheral blood. The chain carries TRBV27 and TRBJ1-1, with D perhaps TRBD1 (6 bases). The receptor was derived from a woman in her thirties with Graves' hyperthyroidism that later progressed to Graves' ophthalmopathy. The sample consisted of blood. The CDR3 loop reads CASSLSGGTPTQAFF. The CDR3 nucleotides are TGTGCCAGCAGTTTATCAGGTGGGACACCGACCCAAGCTTTCTTT.